These T cell receptor beta chains were read from a single sample in a study of blood T cells in healthy people across ages. Each CDR3 protein gets one entry after TCRdb re-called the 5' RACE reads with MiXCR. The sample shows more than 1,000,000 distinct CDR3 sequences, 20% to 25% of them seen only once. These data were likewise used in another study, on T cells of mothers and their children.

The sample consisted of blood. The origin of the receptors is a girl aged 2-10 years in good health. Each CDR3 is given with its conserved first and last residue. The D gene is left open where the match is weak. Clone sizes are given selectively: once, few, many, or a class where the clone is expanded.

clone size,D gene,V gene,J gene,CDR3 DNA,CDR3 protein
many,NA,TRBV12-3/TRBV12-4,TRBJ2-3,TGTGCCAGCAGCGGGGGAGGTAGCACAGATACGCAGTATTTT,CASSGGGSTDTQYF
few,NA,TRBV15,TRBJ2-7,TGTGCCACCAGCAGAGAATTCTCCTACGAGCAGTACTTC,CATSREFSYEQYF
NA,NA,TRBV7-3,TRBJ2-3,TGTGCCAGCAGCTTAACGGGCAGGCTATCGTCGGGAGATACGCAGTATTTT,CASSLTGRLSSGDTQYF
NA,TRBD1,TRBV6-5,TRBJ2-7,TGTGCCAGCAGTTACTCGGGCAGGGGGCGGCACGAGCAGTACTTC,CASSYSGRGRHEQYF
NA,NA,TRBV28,TRBJ1-5,TGTGCCAGCTTCGAGGGCTTCCATCAGCCCCAGCATTTT,CASFEGFHQPQHF
few,NA,TRBV5-1,TRBJ1-1,TGCGCCAGCAGCTTGGAGGGACAACCCGAAGCTTTCTTT,CASSLEGQPEAFF
NA,NA,TRBV12-3/TRBV12-4,TRBJ2-5,TGTGCCAGCAACATCCAGGGCCTGGAGACCCAGTACTTC,CASNIQGLETQYF
NA,NA,TRBV18,TRBJ1-2,TGTGCCAGCTCACCACCGACGGCCCATGAGGACTGTGGCTACACCTTC,CASSPPTAHEDCGYTF
few,NA,TRBV20-1,TRBJ2-7,TGCAGTGCTAGAGACCGGGCAGTCCCATCGCGGGAGCAGTACTTC,CSARDRAVPSREQYF
few,TRBD1,TRBV12-3/TRBV12-4,TRBJ1-4,TGTGCCAGCAGGCATACGTCAGGGGGTAATGAAAAACTGTTTTTT,CASRHTSGGNEKLFF
NA,TRBD2,TRBV10-2,TRBJ2-2,TGCGCCAGCAATCTTGCACGACTAGCGGGAGAATCCGGGGAGCTGTTTTTT,CASNLARLAGESGELFF
NA,NA,TRBV7-2,TRBJ2-7,TGTGCCAGCAGCTTAAGCTACGTTCGGGACGAGCAGTACTTC,CASSLSYVRDEQYF
few,TRBD1,TRBV4-3,TRBJ2-2,TGCGCCAGCAGCCGAGAACAGGGGGCGCTGGGCACCGGGGAGCTGTTTTTT,CASSREQGALGTGELFF
once,NA,TRBV20-1,TRBJ2-4,TGCAGTGCTCGAGGCCCGACGGAAAACATTCAGTACTTC,CSARGPTENIQYF
NA,NA,TRBV7-9,TRBJ1-2,TGTGCCAGCAGCTTACATCCGTCCTATGGCTACACCTTC,CASSLHPSYGYTF
few,NA,TRBV7-6,TRBJ2-5,TGTGCCAGCAGCCAGAAAGGACTCTCGCTAGAGACCCAGTACTTC,CASSQKGLSLETQYF
NA,NA,TRBV20-1,TRBJ1-3,TGCAGTGCTCAGAGTCCTGGAAACACCATATATTTT,CSAQSPGNTIYF
few,NA,TRBV7-2,TRBJ2-1,TGTGCCAGCAGCTTTATCGGTGACTATGGGAATGAGCAGTTCTTC,CASSFIGDYGNEQFF
few,NA,TRBV7-9,TRBJ1-2,TGTGCCAGCAGTCCTCGGGTGACCCCTCTTAACTATGGCTACACCTTC,CASSPRVTPLNYGYTF
few,NA,TRBV29-1,TRBJ2-1,TGCAGCGTTGAGGAGCCACCCTACAATGAGCAGTTCTTC,CSVEEPPYNEQFF
few,NA,TRBV6-1,TRBJ2-5,TGTGCCAGCATTACACTAGTGGCCGAGACCCAGTACTTC,CASITLVAETQYF
few,NA,TRBV5-4,TRBJ2-5,TGTGCCAGCAGCTTGGCTCTCAGGGGAAGAGAGACCCAGTACTTC,CASSLALRGRETQYF
few,NA,TRBV14,TRBJ2-5,TGTGCCAGCAGCCAAGAAGCTAAGTCTACATTGGTGACCCAGTACTTC,CASSQEAKSTLVTQYF
NA,NA,TRBV6-5,TRBJ2-5,TGTGCCAGCAGTTACGTTGGCGGACAAGAGACCCAGTACTTC,CASSYVGGQETQYF
few,NA,TRBV28,TRBJ1-2,TGTGCCAGCAGCCCAGCCAGTCACGGCTACACCTTC,CASSPASHGYTF
NA,TRBD2,TRBV4-1,TRBJ2-3,TGCGCCAGCAGCCAAGATCGGGAGGGCACAGATACGCAGTATTTT,CASSQDREGTDTQYF
NA,NA,TRBV7-9,TRBJ1-4,TGTGCCAGCAGCCCCCGGGGCCCTGCAACTAATGAAAAACTGTTTTTT,CASSPRGPATNEKLFF
few,NA,TRBV25-1,TRBJ2-5,TGTGCCAGCAGTGATGTTGCATCAGAGACCCAGTACTTC,CASSDVASETQYF
NA,NA,TRBV4-2,TRBJ2-1,TGTGCCAGCAGCCAACAGGGACTCAGGAGTGAGCAGTTCTTC,CASSQQGLRSEQFF
NA,NA,TRBV6-5,TRBJ1-2,TGTGCCAGCAGCCCCGAGGGAAATCGCTATGGCTACACCTTC,CASSPEGNRYGYTF
few,TRBD2,TRBV12-3/TRBV12-4,TRBJ2-1,TGTGCCACGGCCCCACTAGCGGGGGGCTACAATGAGCAGTTCTTC,CATAPLAGGYNEQFF
NA,NA,TRBV7-2,TRBJ2-5,TGTGCCAGCAGCTTAGTGGGGGAGAGGCCAGAGACCCAGTACTTC,CASSLVGERPETQYF
NA,NA,TRBV11-3,TRBJ2-5,TGTGCCAGCAGCGCCCGGGGAACGGAGACCCAGTACTTC,CASSARGTETQYF
few,NA,TRBV10-3,TRBJ1-5,TGTGCCATCGGAGATACGGCAGGGGATCAGCCCCAGCATTTT,CAIGDTAGDQPQHF
once,NA,TRBV5-1,TRBJ2-5,TGCGCCAGCAGCTTAAGAATGGACGGAGAGACCCAGTACTTC,CASSLRMDGETQYF
few,NA,TRBV3-1,TRBJ1-4,TGTGCCAGCAGCCGTGGCAAGAACTATGAAAAACTGTTTTTT,CASSRGKNYEKLFF
NA,NA,TRBV4-2,TRBJ2-3,TGTGCCAGCAGCCCCTACACTTTACTCCGGGGCGTCACAGATACGCAGTATTTT,CASSPYTLLRGVTDTQYF
few,NA,TRBV7-2,TRBJ2-7,TGTGCCAGCAGCTTAGTGGGCGGGGCAGAGCAGTACTTC,CASSLVGGAEQYF
NA,NA,TRBV27,TRBJ2-5,TGTGCCAGCAGCCCTGGTGGGAACGCCTACGAGCACTACTTC,CASSPGGNAYEHYF
NA,NA,TRBV20-1,TRBJ2-7,TGCAGTGCTAGAAAATGGACAGTCCTCTCCTACGAGCAGTACTTC,CSARKWTVLSYEQYF
NA,NA,TRBV6-2/TRBV6-3,TRBJ2-7,TGTGCCAGCAGTTGGGGGGTCCACGAGCAGTACTTC,CASSWGVHEQYF
few,NA,TRBV4-1,TRBJ2-3,TGCGCCAGCAGCCAGCAGGGGATAGATACGCAGTATTTT,CASSQQGIDTQYF
NA,NA,TRBV12-3/TRBV12-4,TRBJ1-2,TGTGCCAGCAGTTTTGTGACCGGCTACACCTTC,CASSFVTGYTF
NA,TRBD2,TRBV7-9,TRBJ2-1,TGTGCCAGCAGCTTAACTAGCGTGGGGTCTGAGCAGTTCTTC,CASSLTSVGSEQFF
NA,NA,TRBV7-9,TRBJ2-7,TGTGCCAGCAGCTTGGGGTCAGCCGCCGAGCAGTACTTC,CASSLGSAAEQYF
many,TRBD2,TRBV29-1,TRBJ2-1,TGCAGCGTTGAAGATGGACTAGCGGACTACAATGAGCAGTTCTTC,CSVEDGLADYNEQFF
few,NA,TRBV6-4,TRBJ2-5,TGTGCCAGCAGTGAGGAGGGTGGCGAGACCCAGTACTTC,CASSEEGGETQYF